A selection of T cell receptor beta chains follows, all from one sample in a study of cytomegalovirus exposure and HLA in healthy donors. Profiled with immunoSEQ multiplex PCR; TCRdb holds only in-frame clones, not every one. The table includes 85,000 to 95,000 clones, about 96% detected once. Specimen: PBMCs. Every receptor here comes from a man younger than 35 in good health and CMV-seronegative. Both conserved end residues are part of each CDR3. D genes are given only for firm matches. Not all rows give a size; the values are once, few, many and, for expanded clones, a class.

d_call j_call v_call clone_size cdr3_aa cdr3_nt
NA TRBJ1-2 TRBV6-1 NA CASTVGEESYYGYTF TGTGCCAGCACCGTGGGGGAGGAGTCCTACTATGGCTACACCTTC
TRBD2 TRBJ2-1 TRBV7-2 NA CASSLGRESYNEQFF TGTGCCAGCAGCTTAGGGCGGGAGTCCTACAATGAGCAGTTCTTC
TRBD2 TRBJ2-1 TRBV29-1 NA CSAEWAEPGLAGGAENEQFF TGCAGCGCCGAATGGGCAGAACCGGGACTAGCGGGAGGGGCCGAAAATGAGCAGTTCTTC
NA TRBJ2-7 TRBV7-2 NA CASSSGLRNYEQYF TGTGCCAGCAGCTCCGGACTAAGAAACTACGAGCAGTACTTC
NA TRBJ2-7 TRBV7-3 NA CASSLTYRGEQYF TGTGCCAGCAGCTTAACGTATCGAGGGGAGCAGTACTTC
TRBD1 TRBJ1-4 TRBV28 NA CASSFSAGGFEKLFF TGTGCCAGCAGTTTCTCGGCAGGGGGGTTTGAAAAACTGTTTTTT
TRBD1 TRBJ2-7 TRBV25-1 NA CASRGQGNGEGYEQYF TGTGCCAGCAGGGGACAGGGGAACGGGGAAGGGTACGAGCAGTACTTC
NA TRBJ2-1 TRBV6-6 NA CASSYGRGDGEQFF TGTGCCAGCAGTTACGGCAGGGGAGATGGTGAGCAGTTCTTC
NA TRBJ1-1 TRBV4-1 NA CASSQAGTLNTEAFF TGCGCCAGCAGCCAAGCCGGGACTTTGAACACTGAAGCTTTCTTT
TRBD1 TRBJ1-5 TRBV7-8 once CASSWTGLGPQHF TGTGCCAGCAGCTGGACAGGGCTAGGCCCCCAGCATTTT
TRBD2 TRBJ2-1 TRBV5-1 NA CASSPNPGLAGADEQFF TGCGCCAGCAGCCCGAATCCGGGACTAGCGGGAGCGGATGAGCAGTTCTTC
NA TRBJ1-1 TRBV10-1 NA CASSQGLNTEAFF TGCGCCAGCAGTCAGGGATTGAACACTGAAGCTTTCTTT
TRBD1 TRBJ1-2 TRBV5-1 NA CASSSSLRGTGEPYGYTF TGCGCCAGCAGCTCATCTCTACGCGGGACAGGGGAGCCCTATGGCTACACCTTC
TRBD1 TRBJ1-2 TRBV28 NA CASSLIQGGRDGYTF TGTGCCAGCAGTTTAATTCAGGGGGGCCGGGATGGCTACACCTTC
TRBD1 TRBJ1-4 TRBV14 NA CASRKGAGRDHPAGNEKLFF TGTGCCAGCAGGAAGGGGGCGGGCAGGGACCATCCTGCAGGTAATGAAAAACTGTTTTTT
NA TRBJ1-1 TRBV11-3 NA CASSLGSVNTEAFF TGTGCCAGCAGCTTAGGGTCAGTAAACACTGAAGCTTTCTTT
TRBD2 TRBJ2-3 TRBV4-1 NA CASSQDVASGSTDTQYF TGCGCCAGCAGCCAAGATGTGGCTAGCGGTTCAACAGATACGCAGTATTTT
NA TRBJ2-5 TRBV2 NA CASSEIPGETQYF TGTGCCAGCAGTGAAATTCCGGGGGAGACCCAGTACTTC
NA TRBJ1-1 TRBV11-1 few CASSQGLTEAFF TGTGCCAGCAGCCAGGGGCTCACTGAAGCTTTCTTT